A single sample gave rise to the 19 T cell receptor beta chains below, sequenced in a study of shared clonotypes between healthy human individuals. Generated by immunoSEQ multiplex PCR, the TCRdb table keeps only in-frame clones and is missing some. Of approximately 2,300,000 clones in the sample, 85% to 95% were seen once. The sample taken for sequencing was naive CD4+ T cells from PBMCs. Subset in this sample: CD45RA+ positively selected. The source is a man aged 18-30 years in good health. Some clones in this sample may be carry-over from other donors' samples.

The chain employs TRBV2 and TRBJ1-5; TRBD1 aligns across 10 bases. With 6 bases clipped from V and 4 bases from J, the junction kept 6 bases outside the gene matches. This CDR3 has 15 residues. Germline V gene lookup returns CDR1 SNHLY and CDR2 FYNNEI. Written as DNA, the CDR3 is TGTGCCAGCAGGCCGGGACAGGGGACGAATCAGCCCCAGCATTTT. It is translated as CASRPGQGTNQPQHF. Looking up the rest from reference TRBV2 and TRBJ1-5 gives the full variable domain: EPEVTQTPSHQVTQMGQEVILRCVPISNHLYFYWYRQILGQKVEFLVSFYNNEISEKSEIFDDQFSVERPDGSNFTLKIRSTKLEDSAMYFCASRPGQGTNQPQHFGDGTRLSIL.

V is TRBV9 and J is TRBJ2-2; TRBD2 aligns across 12 bases. V lost 3 bases and J lost 5; bases outside the gene matches: 5. From germline, CDR1 is SGDLS and CDR2 YYNGEE. The CDR3 contains 16 residues. As DNA, the CDR3 is TGTGCCAGCAGCGGAGGACTAGCGGGATTTACCGGGGAGCTGTTTTTT. The encoded protein is CASSGGLAGFTGELFF. The whole variable domain, filled in from reference TRBV9 and TRBJ2-2, reads DSGVTQTPKHLITATGQRVTLRCSPRSGDLSVYWYQQSLDQGLQFLIQYYNGEERAKGNILERFSAQQFPDLHSELNLSSLELGDSALYFCASSGGLAGFTGELFFGEGSRLTVL.

The chain combines TRBV18 with TRBJ2-1, with a possible D match to TRBD1 (6 bases). V lost 2 bases, J lost 6 bases, and 11 bases lay in between. This CDR3 contains 14 residues. CDR1 and CDR2 (germline): KGHSH, LQKENI. The CDR3 spells CASSPSTGSNEQFF. The CDR3 coding sequence is TGTGCCAGCTCACCATCAACAGGGTCCAATGAGCAGTTCTTC.

V gene TRBV5-5 combines with J gene TRBJ2-3, with TRBD2 matching over 11 bases. Germline CDR1 reads SGHKS; CDR2 reads YYEKEE (reference sequence). Trimming removed 4 bases from V and 0 bases from J; junction bases left unmatched: 4. There are 16 residues in the CDR3. CDR3 residues: CASSNSGRVSTDTQYF. The CDR3 DNA follows: TGTGCCAGCAGCAATAGCGGGAGGGTTAGCACAGATACGCAGTATTTT.

The chain links TRBV27 to TRBJ1-2, with 8 bases lining up with TRBD1. Germline CDR1 reads MNHEY; CDR2 reads SMNVEV (reference sequence). The CDR3 loop spans 16 amino acids. Trimming removed 1 base from V and 2 bases from J; junction bases left unmatched: 6. CDR3 region: CASSLLATGGNYGYTF. The CDR3, as DNA: TGTGCCAGCAGTTTATTGGCCACAGGGGGAAACTATGGCTACACCTTC.

V gene TRBV14 combines with J gene TRBJ1-3; D remains unclear. Trimming shortened V by 4 bases and J by 3 bases, and 1 base separated the two germline ends. The germline V gene encodes CDR1 SGHDN and CDR2 FVKESK. The CDR3 covers 11 residues. CDR3 DNA sequence: TGTGCCAGCAGCCTTGGAAACACCATATATTTT. It yields the protein CASSLGNTIYF.

The chain recombines TRBV2 with TRBJ2-7; D perhaps matches TRBD1 (5 bases). The CDR3 contains 16 residues. Looked up from germline, CDR1 is SNHLY and CDR2 is FYNNEI. The germline V and J ends were trimmed by 1 base and 0 bases, with 13 bases remaining between them. CDR3 region: CASSEGPRQFSYEQYF. The CDR3 DNA is TGTGCCAGCAGTGAAGGCCCCCGACAGTTCTCCTACGAGCAGTACTTC.

The chain is built from TRBV7-9 and TRBJ2-7; TRBD2 is a possible D gene (6 bases). The V and J ends lost 1 base and 4 bases respectively, with 17 bases between them. CDR1 and CDR2 from the germline V gene are SEHNR and FQNEAQ (reference sequence). The CDR3 is made up of 16 amino acids. CDR3 sequence: CASSLGTGRNPYEQYF. DNA for the CDR3: TGTGCCAGCAGCTTAGGGACGGGGAGGAACCCTTACGAGCAGTACTTC.

The V gene is TRBV2, the J gene TRBJ1-3, with 9 positions matching TRBD1. Per germline, CDR1 SNHLY and CDR2 FYNNEI. V lost 4 bases to trimming and J lost 1 base; unmatched junction nucleotides: 2. The CDR3 covers 15 residues. CDR3 bases: TGTGCCAGCAGTGCGGGACAGGGTTCTGGAAACACCATATATTTT. It specifies CASSAGQGSGNTIYF.

This chain connects TRBV27 to TRBJ1-5; D is undetermined. CDR1 is MNHEY and CDR2 is SMNVEV in the germline V gene (reference sequence). V lost 6 bases to trimming and J lost 8 bases, with 17 bases between them. The CDR3 has 14 residues. Here the CDR3 DNA reads TGTGCCAGCAGCATGGATGGACGTGGGGAGCCCCAGCATTTT. It translates to CASSMDGRGEPQHF.

This chain joins TRBV6-6 and TRBJ2-5; 9 nucleotides agree with TRBD2. J gave up 5 bases and V 0 bases, and 4 bases lay outside the gene matches. This CDR3 contains 15 residues. Germline V gene lookup returns CDR1 MNHNY and CDR2 SVGAGI (reference sequence). CDR3 residues: CASSYSREGRETQYF. The CDR3 bases are TGTGCCAGCAGTTACTCGCGGGAGGGCCGGGAGACCCAGTACTTC.

The chain uses TRBV7-2 and TRBJ1-2, with 10 bases matching TRBD1. The ends lost 5 bases at V and 8 bases at J; junction bases unmatched: 8. This CDR3 is built from 14 residues. Germline V gene lookup returns CDR1 SGHTA and CDR2 FQGNSA. The CDR3 spells CASSTGTGAEGYTF. DNA of the CDR3: TGTGCCAGCAGCACTGGGACAGGGGCGGAGGGCTACACCTTC.

V gene TRBV27 combines with J gene TRBJ2-7; no definite D call. Trimming cost V 3 bases and J 2 bases, with 17 bases left between them. The V gene's germline CDR1 is MNHEY and CDR2 SMNVEV (reference sequence). This CDR3 has 16 residues. The CDR3 DNA reads TGTGCCAGCAGTTTGGCCCTCGGGTTACCCACCTACGAGCAGTACTTC. This sequence encodes CASSLALGLPTYEQYF.

In regard to this clone: The same CDR3 can be traced to other DNA sequences in this sample. The CDR3 bases are TGTGCCAGTTCCCCTCTAGCGGGAGCCTACAATGAGCAGTTCTTC. Its translation is CASSPLAGAYNEQFF. The chain carries TRBV14 and TRBJ2-1; the match to TRBD2 covers 10 bases. J was trimmed by 2 bases and V by 9 bases; bases with no gene match: 7. Germline loops: CDR1 SGHDN, CDR2 FVKESK. This CDR3 contains 15 residues.

The sample holds one count of this clone. This sample also contains other DNA sequences that code for the same CDR3. This chain uses TRBV5-4 with TRBJ2-2, with D possibly being TRBD1 (6 bases). Germline CDR1 SGHNT, CDR2 YYREEE (reference sequence). The CDR3 sequence is 15 residues long. The V end lost 4 bases, the J end lost 0 bases, and 10 bases lay between the germline ends. The CDR3 sequence: CASSPGTPNTGELFF. CDR3 nucleotide sequence: TGTGCCAGCAGCCCTGGGACACCGAACACCGGGGAGCTGTTTTTT.

The V call is TRBV11-3, the J call TRBJ2-5; tentative D call: TRBD2 (6 bases). V shed 1 base and J shed 5 bases, with 11 bases lying between them. CDR1 and CDR2 from the germline V gene are SGHNT and YENEEA. The CDR3 contains 14 residues. The CDR3 sequence is CASSLVRGKETQYF. The CDR3 coding sequence is TGTGCCAGCAGCTTAGTACGGGGGAAGGAGACCCAGTACTTC.

V and J are TRBV5-1 and TRBJ2-3, with 12 nucleotides matching TRBD2. Germline values: CDR1 SGHRS, CDR2 YFSETQ. The CDR3 consists of 17 residues. V shed 0 bases, J shed 2 bases, and the junction held 4 bases outside the gene matches. CDR3 loop: CASSLAGLAGYTDTQYF. The CDR3 DNA follows: TGCGCCAGCAGCTTGGCCGGACTAGCGGGGTACACAGATACGCAGTATTTT.

The chain couples TRBV4-1 to TRBJ2-3; 7 bases are a match to TRBD1. This CDR3 has 17 residues. Germline CDR1 is MGHRA and CDR2 is YSYEKL. V shed 4 bases and J 6 bases; nucleotides not matched to a gene: 16. CDR3 sequence reads: CASSRLEDRPRRDTQYF. The DNA of the CDR3 is TGCGCCAGCAGCCGACTCGAGGACAGGCCGAGGCGGGATACGCAGTATTTT.

About this clone: The limits of the CDR3 on the DNA are not certain, so only TCRdb's listed CDR3 is given. The CDR3 region is CASSLVRFGAGNTIYF. The rearrangement uses TRBV11-2 and TRBJ1-3. The CDR3 sequence runs 16 residues, both termini included. CDR1 SGHAT and CDR2 FQNNGV come from the germline V gene.